The clone carrying this T cell receptor (beta chain) showed up many times. V shed 6 bases and J shed 3 bases, with 11 bases lying between them. The CDR3 has 13 residues. The germline V gene encodes CDR1 MNHEY and CDR2 SMNVEV (reference sequence). This specimen comes from a study of early T cells in non-severe SARS-CoV-2 infection. The protocol attached unique molecular identifiers to individual cDNA molecules. MiXCR, run by TCRdb on the 5' RACE reads, gives a single entry per CDR3 protein. Counted here are around 26,000 distinct CDR3 sequences, 4.8% occurring once; the ten biggest clones make up 5% to 8%.

V and J are TRBV27 and TRBJ1-1; no definite D call. The sample taken for sequencing was whole blood. The clonotype comes from an adult who was a healthcare worker with PCR-confirmed SARS-CoV-2 infection or an uninfected control (not recorded which). CDR3: CASRELGYTEAFF. CDR3 nucleotide sequence: TGTGCCAGCAGAGAATTGGGTTACACTGAAGCTTTCTTT.